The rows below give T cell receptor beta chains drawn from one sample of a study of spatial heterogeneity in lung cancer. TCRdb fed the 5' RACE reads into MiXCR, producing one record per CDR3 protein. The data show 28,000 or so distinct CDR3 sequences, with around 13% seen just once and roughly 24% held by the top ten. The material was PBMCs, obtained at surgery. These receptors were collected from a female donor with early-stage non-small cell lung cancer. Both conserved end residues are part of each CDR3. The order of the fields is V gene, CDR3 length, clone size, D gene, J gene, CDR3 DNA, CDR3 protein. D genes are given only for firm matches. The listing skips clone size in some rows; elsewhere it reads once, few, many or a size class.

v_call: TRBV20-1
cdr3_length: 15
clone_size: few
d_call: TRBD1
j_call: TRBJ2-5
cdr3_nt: TGCAGTGCTAACGACATACAGGGGGCTGGGGAGACCCAGTACTTC
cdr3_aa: CSANDIQGAGETQYF

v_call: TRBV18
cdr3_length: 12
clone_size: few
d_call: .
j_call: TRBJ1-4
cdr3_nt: TGTGCCAGCTCCCGGCTCATGGAAAAACTGTTTTTT
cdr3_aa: CASSRLMEKLFF

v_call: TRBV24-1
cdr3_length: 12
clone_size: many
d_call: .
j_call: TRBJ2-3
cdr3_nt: TGTGCCACCAGTGATTCGGTAGATACGCAGTATTTT
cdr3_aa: CATSDSVDTQYF

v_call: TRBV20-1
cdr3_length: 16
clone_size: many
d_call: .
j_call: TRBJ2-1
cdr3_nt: TGCAGTGCTACAACTCCCTACTTGAGCTCCTACAATGAGCAGTTCTTC
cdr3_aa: CSATTPYLSSYNEQFF

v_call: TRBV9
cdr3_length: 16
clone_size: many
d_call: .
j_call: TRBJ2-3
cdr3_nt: TGTGCCAGCAGCCCGGTGATAGGGCAGGGGCTAGATACGCAGTATTTT
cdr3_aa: CASSPVIGQGLDTQYF

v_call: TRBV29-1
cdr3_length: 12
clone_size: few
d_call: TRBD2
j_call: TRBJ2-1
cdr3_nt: TGCAGCCAACGGGACTATACAAATGAGCAGTTCTTC
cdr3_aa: CSQRDYTNEQFF

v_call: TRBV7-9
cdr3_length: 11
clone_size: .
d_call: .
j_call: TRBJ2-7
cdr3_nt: TGTGCCAGCAGCTTAGTTGCGGAGCAGTACTTC
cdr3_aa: CASSLVAEQYF

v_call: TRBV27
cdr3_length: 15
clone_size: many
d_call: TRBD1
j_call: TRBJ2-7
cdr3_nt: TGTGCCAGCAGTATAGACCTGGGACAGAGATACGAGCAGTACTTC
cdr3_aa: CASSIDLGQRYEQYF

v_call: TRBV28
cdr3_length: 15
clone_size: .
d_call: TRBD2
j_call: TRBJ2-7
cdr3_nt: TGTGCCAGCAGTTTCCAGTCTAGCGGGAGGAGCGAGCAGTACTTC
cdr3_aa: CASSFQSSGRSEQYF

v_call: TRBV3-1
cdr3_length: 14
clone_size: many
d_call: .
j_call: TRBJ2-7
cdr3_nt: TGTGCCAGCAGCAACCGTGGCTTAATTTACGAGCAGTACTTC
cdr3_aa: CASSNRGLIYEQYF

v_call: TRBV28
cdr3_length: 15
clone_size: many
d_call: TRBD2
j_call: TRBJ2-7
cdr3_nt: TGTGCCAGCAGTTTAACTAGCGGGACGTCCTACGAGCAGTACTTC
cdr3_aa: CASSLTSGTSYEQYF

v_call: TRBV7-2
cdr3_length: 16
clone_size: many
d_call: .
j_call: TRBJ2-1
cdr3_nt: TGTGCCAGCAGCTTAGCGCCGACACAAGGGGTGAATGAGCAGTTCTTC
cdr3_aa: CASSLAPTQGVNEQFF

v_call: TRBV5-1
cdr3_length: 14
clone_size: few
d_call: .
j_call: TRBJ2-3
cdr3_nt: TGCGCCAGCAGTATCACAGCTGGCACAGATACGCAGTATTTT
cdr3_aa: CASSITAGTDTQYF

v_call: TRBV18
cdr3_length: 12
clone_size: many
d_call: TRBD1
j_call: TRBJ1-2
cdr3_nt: TGTGCCAGCCAGGGACAGATACTTGGCTACACCTTC
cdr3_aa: CASQGQILGYTF

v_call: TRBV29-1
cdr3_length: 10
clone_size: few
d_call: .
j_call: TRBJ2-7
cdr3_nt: TGCAGCGTTGGCGTAAACGAGCAGTACTTC
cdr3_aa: CSVGVNEQYF

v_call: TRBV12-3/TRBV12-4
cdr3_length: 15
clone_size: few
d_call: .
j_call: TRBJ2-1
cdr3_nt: TGTGCCAGCAGGAGGACGGGTCTGGGCCAATTCGAGCAGTTCTTC
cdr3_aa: CASRRTGLGQFEQFF

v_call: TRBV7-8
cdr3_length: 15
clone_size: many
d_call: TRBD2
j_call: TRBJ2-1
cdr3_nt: TGTGCCAGCAGCTTGGGGCTAGCGGAATTCGGGGAGCAGTTCTTC
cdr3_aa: CASSLGLAEFGEQFF

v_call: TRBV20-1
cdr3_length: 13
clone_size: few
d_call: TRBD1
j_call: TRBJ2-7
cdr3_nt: TGCAGTGCTAGAACAGGGGACCGCTACGAGCAGTACTTC
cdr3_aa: CSARTGDRYEQYF

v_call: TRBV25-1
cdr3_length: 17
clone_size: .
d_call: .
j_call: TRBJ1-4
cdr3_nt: TGTGCCAGTTCTGGCGTGGAGGTAGATCAAACTAATGAAAAACTGTTTTTT
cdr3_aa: CASSGVEVDQTNEKLFF

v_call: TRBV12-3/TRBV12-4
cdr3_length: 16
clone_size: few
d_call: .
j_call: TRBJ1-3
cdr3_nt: TGTGCCAGCAGTTTAAGGATCGGGGACTCTGGAAACACCATATATTTT
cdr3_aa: CASSLRIGDSGNTIYF

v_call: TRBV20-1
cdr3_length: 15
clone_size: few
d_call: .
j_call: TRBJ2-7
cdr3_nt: TGCAGTGCTAGAGGGGGGCAGGGGCTCTCCTACGAGCAGTACTTC
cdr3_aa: CSARGGQGLSYEQYF

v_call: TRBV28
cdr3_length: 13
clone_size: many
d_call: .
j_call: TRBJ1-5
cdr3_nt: TGTGCCAGCAGTCCCGCTTGGGTCCAGCCCCAGCATTTT
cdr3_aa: CASSPAWVQPQHF

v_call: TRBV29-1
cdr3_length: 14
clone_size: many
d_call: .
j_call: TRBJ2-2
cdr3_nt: TGCAGCGTTACTAAGGGTCCGGAGTCCGGGGAGCTGTTTTTT
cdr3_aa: CSVTKGPESGELFF

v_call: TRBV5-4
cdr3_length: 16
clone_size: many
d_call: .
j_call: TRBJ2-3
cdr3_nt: TGTGCCAGCAGCCGTAGAGGCGTTACCGGTACAGATACGCAGTATTTT
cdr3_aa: CASSRRGVTGTDTQYF

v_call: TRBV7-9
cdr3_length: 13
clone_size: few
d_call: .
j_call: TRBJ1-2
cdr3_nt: TGTGCCAGCAGCTTCACGGGGGACTATGGCTACACCTTC
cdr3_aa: CASSFTGDYGYTF

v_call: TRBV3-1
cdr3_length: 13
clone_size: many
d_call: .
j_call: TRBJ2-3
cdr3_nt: TGTGCCAGCAGCCAAGAATATTCACATACGCAGTATTTT
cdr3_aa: CASSQEYSHTQYF

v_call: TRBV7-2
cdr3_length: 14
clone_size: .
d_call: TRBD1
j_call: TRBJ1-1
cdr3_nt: TGTGCCAGCAGCACCTACAGGGGAGGCACTGAAGCTTTCTTT
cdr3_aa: CASSTYRGGTEAFF

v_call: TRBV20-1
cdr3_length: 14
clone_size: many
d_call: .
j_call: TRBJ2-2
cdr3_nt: TGCAGTGCTAGTGGCACAGGCGGCACCGGGGAGCTGTTTTTT
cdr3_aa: CSASGTGGTGELFF

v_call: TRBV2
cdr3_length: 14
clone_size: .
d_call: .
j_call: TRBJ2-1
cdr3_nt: TGTGCCAGCAGTGAAGCCAGGGAAGGGAATAAGCAGTTCTTC
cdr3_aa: CASSEAREGNKQFF

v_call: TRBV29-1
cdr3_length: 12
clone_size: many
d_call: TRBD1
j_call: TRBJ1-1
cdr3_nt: TGCAGCGTTGATGGGACAGCCACTGAAGCTTTCTTT
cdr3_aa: CSVDGTATEAFF

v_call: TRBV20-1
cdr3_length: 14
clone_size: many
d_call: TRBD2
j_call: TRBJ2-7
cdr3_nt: TGCAGTGCTAGAGTCCAGCGGGATATAAGCGAGCAGTACTTC
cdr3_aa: CSARVQRDISEQYF

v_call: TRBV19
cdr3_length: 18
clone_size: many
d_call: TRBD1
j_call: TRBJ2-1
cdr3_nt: TGTGCCAGTAACCCTGGGACAGGGAGCCCCATGGGCTACAATGAGCAGTTCTTC
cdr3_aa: CASNPGTGSPMGYNEQFF

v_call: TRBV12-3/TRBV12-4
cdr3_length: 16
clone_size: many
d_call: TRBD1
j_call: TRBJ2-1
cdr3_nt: TGTGCCAGCCAATTCCACCGGACAGGGTCGATTAATGAGCAGTTCTTC
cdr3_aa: CASQFHRTGSINEQFF

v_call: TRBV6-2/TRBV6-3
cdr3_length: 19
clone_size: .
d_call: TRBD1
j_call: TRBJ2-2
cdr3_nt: TGTGCCAGCAGTTACTCGATAGTTCCGGGACAGGGCGACACCGGGGAGCTGTTTTTT
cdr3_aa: CASSYSIVPGQGDTGELFF

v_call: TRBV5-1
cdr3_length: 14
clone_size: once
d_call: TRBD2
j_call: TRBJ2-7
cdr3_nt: TGCGCCAGCAGCTTGTCTAGCGGGTACTACGAGCAGTACTTC
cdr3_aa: CASSLSSGYYEQYF

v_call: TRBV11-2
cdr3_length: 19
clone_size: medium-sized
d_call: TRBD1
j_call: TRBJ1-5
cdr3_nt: TGTGCCAGCAGCTCGGACAGGCGGAATGAGGGGTTGGGCAATCAGCCCCAGCATTTT
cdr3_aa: CASSSDRRNEGLGNQPQHF

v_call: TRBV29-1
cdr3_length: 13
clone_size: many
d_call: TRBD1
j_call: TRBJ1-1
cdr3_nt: TGCAGCGTTGTTCGACAGGGGCGGTTGGGCGCTTTCTTT
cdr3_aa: CSVVRQGRLGAFF

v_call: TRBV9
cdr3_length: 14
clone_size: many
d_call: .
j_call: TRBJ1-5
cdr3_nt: TGTGCCAGCAGCGCGACACATAGCAATCAGCCCCAGCATTTT
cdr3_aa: CASSATHSNQPQHF

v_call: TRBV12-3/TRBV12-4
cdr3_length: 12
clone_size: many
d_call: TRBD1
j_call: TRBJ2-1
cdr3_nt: TGTGCCAGCAGTACAGGGGCGGGTGAGCAGTTCTTC
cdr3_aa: CASSTGAGEQFF

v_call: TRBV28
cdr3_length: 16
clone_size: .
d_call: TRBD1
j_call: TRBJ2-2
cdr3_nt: TGTGCCAGCAGACTAGGGACAGGGGTTGGCACCGGGGAGCTGTTTTTT
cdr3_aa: CASRLGTGVGTGELFF

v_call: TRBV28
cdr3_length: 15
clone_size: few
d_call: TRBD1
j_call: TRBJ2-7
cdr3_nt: TGTGCCAGCAGTTTTGGGTCAGGGGGTTTCTACGAGCAGTACTTC
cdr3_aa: CASSFGSGGFYEQYF

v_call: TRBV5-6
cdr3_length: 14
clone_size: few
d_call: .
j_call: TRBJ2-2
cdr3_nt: TGTGCCAGCAGCACCGGGACCGTCGTACGGGAGCTGTTTTTT
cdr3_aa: CASSTGTVVRELFF

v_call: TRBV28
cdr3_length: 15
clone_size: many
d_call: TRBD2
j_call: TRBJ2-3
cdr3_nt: TGTGCCAGCAGTCTAGCGGGGGGGCGGGCAGATACGCAGTATTTT
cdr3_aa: CASSLAGGRADTQYF

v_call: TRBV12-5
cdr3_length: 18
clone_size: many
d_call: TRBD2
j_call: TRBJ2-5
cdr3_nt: TGTGCTAGTGGTCCTTCTTTGACTAGCGGGGGGCCGAGCGAGACCCAGTACTTC
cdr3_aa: CASGPSLTSGGPSETQYF

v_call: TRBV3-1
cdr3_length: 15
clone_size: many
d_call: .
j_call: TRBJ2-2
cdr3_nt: TGTGCCAGCAGCCAAGTACAGCTGGACACCGGGGAGCTGTTTTTT
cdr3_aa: CASSQVQLDTGELFF

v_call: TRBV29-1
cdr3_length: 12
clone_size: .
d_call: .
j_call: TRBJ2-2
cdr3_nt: TGCAGCGTTGGGACCGGGACCGGGGAGCTGTTTTTT
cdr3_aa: CSVGTGTGELFF

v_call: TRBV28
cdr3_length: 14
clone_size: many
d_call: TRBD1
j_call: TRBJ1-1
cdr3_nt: TGTGCCAGCAGTTTAGACAGGGTGGACACTGAAGCTTTCTTT
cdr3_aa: CASSLDRVDTEAFF

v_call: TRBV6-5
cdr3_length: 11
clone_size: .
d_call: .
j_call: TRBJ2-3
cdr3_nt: TGTGCCAGCAGTATGGGACATACGCAGTATTTT
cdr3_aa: CASSMGHTQYF

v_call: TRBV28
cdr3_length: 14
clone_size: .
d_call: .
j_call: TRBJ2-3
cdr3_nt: TGTGCCAGCAGTTTTCCCGTACATGGGGATACGCAGTATTTT
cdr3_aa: CASSFPVHGDTQYF

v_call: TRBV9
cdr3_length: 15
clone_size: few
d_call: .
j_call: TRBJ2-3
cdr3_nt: TGTGCCAGCAGCGTAGAAGTAGGTGGTTGGGATACGCAGTATTTT
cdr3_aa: CASSVEVGGWDTQYF

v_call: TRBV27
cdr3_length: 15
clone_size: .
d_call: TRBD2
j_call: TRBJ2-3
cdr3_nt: TGTGCCAGCAGTATCCTAGCGGGGGGCACAGATACGCAGTATTTT
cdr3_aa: CASSILAGGTDTQYF

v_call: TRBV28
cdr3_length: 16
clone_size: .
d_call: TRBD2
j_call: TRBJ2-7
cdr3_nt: TGTGCCAGCAGTTTTCTCCCTAGCGGGAGTTTGGGCGAGCAGTACTTC
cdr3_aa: CASSFLPSGSLGEQYF

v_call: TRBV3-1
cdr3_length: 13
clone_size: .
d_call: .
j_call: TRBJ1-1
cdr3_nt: TGTGCCAGCAGCCGCCAAAGTCCCTTTAGGGCTTTCTTT
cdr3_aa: CASSRQSPFRAFF

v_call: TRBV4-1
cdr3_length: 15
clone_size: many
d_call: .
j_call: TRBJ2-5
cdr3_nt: TGCGCCAGCAGCCAACCAACCATTGCAGTTGAGACCCAGTACTTC
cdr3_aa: CASSQPTIAVETQYF

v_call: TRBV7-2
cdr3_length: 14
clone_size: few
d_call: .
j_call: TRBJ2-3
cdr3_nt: TGTGCCAGCAGCTTAGCGACAGCCGGAAATCCGCAGTATTTT
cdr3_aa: CASSLATAGNPQYF

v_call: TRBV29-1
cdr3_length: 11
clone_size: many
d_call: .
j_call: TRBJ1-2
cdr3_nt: TGCAGCGTTTTGGAAGGGTATGGCTACACCTTC
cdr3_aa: CSVLEGYGYTF